This T cell receptor beta chain was obtained from a study of T cell responses to AZD1222 COVID-19 vaccine. Profiling relied on immunoSEQ multiplex PCR, and the TCRdb table lists in-frame clones only, not all of them. The repertoire holds around 200,000 clones, with roughly 93% as singletons. Germline V gene data show CDR1 as SQVTM and CDR2 as ANQGSEA. The germline V and J ends were trimmed by 7 bases and 1 base, with 10 bases remaining between them. This CDR3 region has 12 residues. This chain joins TRBV29-1 and TRBJ1-1; the D is unclear. The clonotype was recovered from an adult in good health. This sample comprised peripheral blood, obtained on day 0 of AZD1222 vaccination. The CDR3 sequence is CSADTGNTEAFF. The CDR3 DNA reads as TGCAGCGCCGATACGGGGAACACTGAAGCTTTCTTT.